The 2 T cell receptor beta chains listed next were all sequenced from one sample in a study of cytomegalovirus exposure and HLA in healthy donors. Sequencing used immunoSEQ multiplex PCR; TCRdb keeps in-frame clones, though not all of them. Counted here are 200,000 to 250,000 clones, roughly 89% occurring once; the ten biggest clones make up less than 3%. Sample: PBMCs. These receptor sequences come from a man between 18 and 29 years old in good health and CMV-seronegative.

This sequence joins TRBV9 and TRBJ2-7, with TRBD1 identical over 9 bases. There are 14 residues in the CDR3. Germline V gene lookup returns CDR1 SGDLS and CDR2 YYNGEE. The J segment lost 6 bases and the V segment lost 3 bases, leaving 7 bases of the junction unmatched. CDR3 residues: CASSARQGVGEQYF. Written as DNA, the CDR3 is TGTGCCAGCAGCGCAAGACAGGGGGTGGGCGAGCAGTACTTC.

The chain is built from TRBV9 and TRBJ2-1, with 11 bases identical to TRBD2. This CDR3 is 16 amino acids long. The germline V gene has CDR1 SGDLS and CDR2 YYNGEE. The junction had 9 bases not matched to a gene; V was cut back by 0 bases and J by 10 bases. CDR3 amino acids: CASSVVPLAGAVEQFF. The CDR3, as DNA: TGTGCCAGCAGCGTAGTACCACTAGCGGGAGCGGTAGAGCAGTTCTTC.